A single sample is the source of the 9 T cell receptor beta chains below, sequenced in a study of control samples from healthy donors and cancer patients. The data were produced by immunoSEQ multiplex PCR, yet TCRdb's version contains in-frame clones alone and is incomplete. The sample has about 140,000 clones, 94% seen once. Sequencing was carried out using blood. The receptors originated from a man aged 40-49 years in good health.

The V call is TRBV19, the J call TRBJ1-2; the D gene is possibly TRBD1 (5 bases). The CDR3 contains 13 residues. The V and J ends lost 6 bases and 4 bases respectively, with 12 bases between them. Germline CDR1 LNHDA, CDR2 SQIVND (reference sequence). CDR3 sequence (DNA): TGTGCCAGTAGCTCGGGACGGTTCTATGGCTACACCTTC. Protein sequence: CASSSGRFYGYTF.

This sequence joins TRBV7-3 and TRBJ1-1; perhaps TRBD1 as D (6 bases). The CDR3 covers 14 residues. The germline V gene encodes CDR1 SGHTA and CDR2 FQGTGA. V was cut by 0 bases and J by 5 bases, with 10 bases left in between. CDR3 residues: CASSLTGGWTEAFF. CDR3 in DNA: TGTGCCAGCAGCTTAACAGGGGGATGGACTGAAGCTTTCTTT.

The chain links TRBV4-1 to TRBJ2-3; 7 positions agree with TRBD1. Germline loops: CDR1 MGHRA, CDR2 YSYEKL. The CDR3 covers 15 residues. V was pared by 1 base and J by 1 base, with 2 bases of the junction left unmatched. In DNA form, the CDR3 reads TGCGCCAGCAGCCAAGTCGGACAGGGCACAGATACGCAGTATTTT. Translation gives CASSQVGQGTDTQYF.

The chain joins TRBV12-5 to TRBJ2-1; 7 nucleotides match TRBD2. With 0 bases clipped from V and 6 bases from J, the junction kept 14 bases outside the gene matches. The CDR3 runs 18 residues. Looked up from germline, CDR1 is LGHNT and CDR2 is FRNRAP. CDR3 sequence reads: CASGLVAIIQRGGNEQFF. The CDR3 bases are TGTGCTAGTGGTTTGGTAGCGATCATCCAGCGGGGAGGCAATGAGCAGTTCTTC.

This chain links TRBV28 with TRBJ1-2; a possible D gene is TRBD1 (5 bases). CDR3 length: 15 residues. Trimming stripped 3 bases from V and 3 bases from J, with 14 bases between. Per germline, CDR1 MDHEN and CDR2 SYDVKM. CDR3: CASSFSGGKDYGYTF. The CDR3 coding sequence is TGTGCCAGCAGTTTTAGTGGGGGGAAGGACTATGGCTACACCTTC.

V gene TRBV14 combines with J gene TRBJ1-2, with unresolved D. V was trimmed by 3 bases and J by 3 bases, leaving 8 bases between them. This CDR3 spans 13 amino acids. The germline CDR1 and CDR2 sequences are SGHDN and FVKESK. This chain's CDR3 is CASSHHSDYGYTF. CDR3 in DNA: TGTGCCAGCAGCCACCACAGCGACTATGGCTACACCTTC.

This chain links TRBV7-9 with TRBJ1-1; TRBD1 matches at 8 bases. J lost 4 bases, V lost 6 bases, and 10 bases had no gene match. This CDR3 region has 15 residues. CDR1 is SEHNR, CDR2 FQNEAQ, per germline (reference sequence). The CDR3 coding sequence is TGTGCCAGCAGGCATAACCTACAGGGGGTCACTGAAGCTTTCTTT. Translated: CASRHNLQGVTEAFF.

CDR3 residues: CASSPPGGTNVLTF. As DNA, the CDR3 is TGTGCCAGCTCACCACCAGGGGGGACCAACGTCCTGACTTTC. This chain uses TRBV18 with TRBJ2-6; either TRBD1 or TRBD2 may fit D (6 bases each). The germline V gene encodes CDR1 KGHSH and CDR2 LQKENI. V lost 0 bases and J 8 bases, leaving 8 bases between the germline ends. This CDR3 comprises 14 residues.

This chain joins TRBV14 and TRBJ1-5, with D uncertain. The CDR3 spans 15 residues. V was pared by 0 bases and J by 1 base, with 7 bases between. Germline V gene sequence: CDR1 SGHDN, CDR2 FVKESK. The DNA of the CDR3 is TGTGCCAGCAGCCAAGACCAGGCAAGCAATCAGCCCCAGCATTTT. Translation: CASSQDQASNQPQHF.